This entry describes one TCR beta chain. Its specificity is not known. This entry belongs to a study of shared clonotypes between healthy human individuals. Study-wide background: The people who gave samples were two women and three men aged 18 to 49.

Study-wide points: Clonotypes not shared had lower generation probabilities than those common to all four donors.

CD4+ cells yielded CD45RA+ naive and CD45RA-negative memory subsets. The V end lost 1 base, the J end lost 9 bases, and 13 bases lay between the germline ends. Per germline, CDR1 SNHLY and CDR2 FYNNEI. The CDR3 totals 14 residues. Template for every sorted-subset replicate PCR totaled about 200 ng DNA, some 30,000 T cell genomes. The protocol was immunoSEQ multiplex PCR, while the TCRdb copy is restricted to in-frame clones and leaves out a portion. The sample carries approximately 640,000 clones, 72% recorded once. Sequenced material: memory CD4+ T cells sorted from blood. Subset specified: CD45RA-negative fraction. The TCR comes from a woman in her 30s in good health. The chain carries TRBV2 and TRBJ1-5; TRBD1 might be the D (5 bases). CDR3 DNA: TGTGCCAGCAGTGAAGTGGCAGGGTATCTGCCCCAGCATTTT. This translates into CASSEVAGYLPQHF.